The clone carrying this TCR beta chain was recorded a few times. The antigen is undetermined. Tumor tissue was taken before any definitive surgery or chemotherapy was given. The V end lost 5 bases, the J end lost 3 bases, and 13 bases lay between the germline ends. There are 14 residues in the CDR3. CDR1 and CDR2 from the germline V gene are SGHVS and FQNEAQ. This sample is drawn from a study of high-grade serous ovarian cancer treatment subgroups. Sequenced by immunoSEQ multiplex PCR; TCRdb stores in-frame clones only, minus some. The sample includes about 6,200 clones, under 85% of them seen just once. Notes on the study in general: TCR clonal relatedness correlated positively with neoantigen level. Same-patient tumor repertoires overlapped at about 0.11 to 0.85; different patients barely overlapped. Bulk tumor TCR sequencing gave no spatial information.

The TCR sequence derives from a human donor with high-grade serous ovarian cancer. The sample consisted of tumor tissue. This chain uses TRBV7-8 with TRBJ1-2; tentatively, D is TRBD1 (5 bases). The CDR3 nucleotides read TGTGCCAGCAGCCAGGGAGGGGCGGACTATGGCTACACCTTC. Its protein is CASSQGGADYGYTF.